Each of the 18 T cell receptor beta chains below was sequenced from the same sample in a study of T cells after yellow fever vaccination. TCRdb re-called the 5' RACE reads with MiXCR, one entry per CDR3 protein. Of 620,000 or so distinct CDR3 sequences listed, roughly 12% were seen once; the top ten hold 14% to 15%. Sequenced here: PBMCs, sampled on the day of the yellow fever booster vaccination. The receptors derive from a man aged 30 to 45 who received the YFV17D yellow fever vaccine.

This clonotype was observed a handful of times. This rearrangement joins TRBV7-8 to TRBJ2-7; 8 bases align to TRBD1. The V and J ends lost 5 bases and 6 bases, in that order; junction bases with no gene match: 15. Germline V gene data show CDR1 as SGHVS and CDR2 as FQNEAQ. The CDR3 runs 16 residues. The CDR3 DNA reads TGTGCCAGCAGCCAACTGGGGACCAGGGGGCGTCTCGAGCAGTACTTC. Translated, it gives CASSQLGTRGRLEQYF.

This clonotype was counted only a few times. The CDR3 here is CASWDRENQPQHF. CDR3 sequence (DNA): TGTGCCAGTTGGGACAGGGAGAATCAGCCCCAGCATTTT. This chain connects TRBV19 to TRBJ1-5; 9 bases line up with TRBD1. Germline V gene lookup returns CDR1 LNHDA and CDR2 SQIVND (reference sequence). Germline trimming cut 8 bases from V and 4 bases from J; bases unmatched to any gene: 3. The CDR3 is 13 residues long.

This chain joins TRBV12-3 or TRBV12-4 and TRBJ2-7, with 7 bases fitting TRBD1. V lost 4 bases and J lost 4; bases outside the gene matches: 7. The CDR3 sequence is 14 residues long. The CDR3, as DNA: TGTGCCAGCAGTTCCAGGGGGTTTGGATACGAGCAGTACTTC. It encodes CASSSRGFGYEQYF.

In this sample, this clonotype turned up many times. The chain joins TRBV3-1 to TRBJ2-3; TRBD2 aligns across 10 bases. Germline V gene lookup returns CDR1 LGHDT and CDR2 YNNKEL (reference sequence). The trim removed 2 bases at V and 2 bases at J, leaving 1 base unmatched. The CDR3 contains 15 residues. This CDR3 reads CASSQTSGTTDTQYF. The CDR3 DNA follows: TGTGCCAGCAGCCAAACTAGCGGGACCACAGATACGCAGTATTTT.

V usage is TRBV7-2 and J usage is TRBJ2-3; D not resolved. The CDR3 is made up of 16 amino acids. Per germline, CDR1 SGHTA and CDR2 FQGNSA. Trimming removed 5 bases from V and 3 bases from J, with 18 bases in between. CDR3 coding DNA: TGTGCCAGCAGCCCTTCCCGGGTTCTAAGAACAGATACGCAGTATTTT. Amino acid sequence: CASSPSRVLRTDTQYF.

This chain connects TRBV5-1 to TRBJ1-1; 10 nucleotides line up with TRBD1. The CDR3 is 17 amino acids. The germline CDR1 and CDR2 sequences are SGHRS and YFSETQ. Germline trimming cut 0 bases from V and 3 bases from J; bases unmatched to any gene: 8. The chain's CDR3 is CASSLGTGTGADTEAFF. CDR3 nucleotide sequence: TGCGCCAGCAGCTTGGGAACCGGGACAGGGGCGGACACTGAAGCTTTCTTT.

CDR3: CASSDQQGRYEKLFF. For the CDR3, the DNA is TGTGCCAGCAGCGACCAACAGGGGCGGTATGAAAAACTGTTTTTT. The V call is TRBV7-9, the J call TRBJ1-4; TRBD1 matches at 7 bases. Trimming removed 5 bases from V and 6 bases from J; junction bases left unmatched: 9. CDR3 length: 15 residues. Germline loops: CDR1 SEHNR, CDR2 FQNEAQ (reference sequence).

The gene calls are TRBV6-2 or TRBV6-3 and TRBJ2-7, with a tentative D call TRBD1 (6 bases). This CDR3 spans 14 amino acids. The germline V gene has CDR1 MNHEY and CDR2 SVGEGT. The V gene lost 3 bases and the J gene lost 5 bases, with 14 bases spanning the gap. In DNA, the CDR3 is TGTGCCAGCAGTTATCACAGGGAACCCGACGAGCAGTACTTC. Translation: CASSYHREPDEQYF.

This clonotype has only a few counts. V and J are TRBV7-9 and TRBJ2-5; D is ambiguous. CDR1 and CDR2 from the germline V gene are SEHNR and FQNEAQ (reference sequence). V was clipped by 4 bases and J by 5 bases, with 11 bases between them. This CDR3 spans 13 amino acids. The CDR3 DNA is TGTGCCAGCAGCTCCACCATAAAGGAGACCCAGTACTTC. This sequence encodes CASSSTIKETQYF.

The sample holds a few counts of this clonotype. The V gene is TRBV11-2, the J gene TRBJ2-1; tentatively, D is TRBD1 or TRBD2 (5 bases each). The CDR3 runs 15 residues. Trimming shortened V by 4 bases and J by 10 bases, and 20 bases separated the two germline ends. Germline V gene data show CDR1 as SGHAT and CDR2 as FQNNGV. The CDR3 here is CASSWTGTSQSEQFF. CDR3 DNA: TGTGCCAGCAGCTGGACCGGGACGAGTCAGTCGGAGCAGTTCTTC.

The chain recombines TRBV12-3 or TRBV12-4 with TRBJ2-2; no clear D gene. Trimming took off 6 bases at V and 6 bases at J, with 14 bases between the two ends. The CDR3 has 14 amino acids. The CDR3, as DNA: TGTGCCAGCAGCCCACCTTCTTACCCCGGGGAGCTGTTTTTT. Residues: CASSPPSYPGELFF.

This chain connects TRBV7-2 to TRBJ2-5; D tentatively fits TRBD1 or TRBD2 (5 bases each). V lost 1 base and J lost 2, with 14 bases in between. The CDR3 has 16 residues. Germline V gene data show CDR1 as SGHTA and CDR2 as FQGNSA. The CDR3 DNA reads TGTGCCAGCAGCTTAGGTGTGGCGAGGGGACAAGAGACCCAGTACTTC. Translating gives CASSLGVARGQETQYF.

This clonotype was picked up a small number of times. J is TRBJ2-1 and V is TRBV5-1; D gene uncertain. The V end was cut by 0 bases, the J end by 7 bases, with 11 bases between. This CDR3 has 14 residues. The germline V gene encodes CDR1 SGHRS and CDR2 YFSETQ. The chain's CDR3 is CASSLAPGLNEQFF. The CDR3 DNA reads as TGCGCCAGCAGCTTGGCTCCTGGGTTAAATGAGCAGTTCTTC.

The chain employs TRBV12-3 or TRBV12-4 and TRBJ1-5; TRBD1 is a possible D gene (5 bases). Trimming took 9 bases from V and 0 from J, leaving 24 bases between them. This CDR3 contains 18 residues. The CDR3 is CARTLMSWGSGSNQPQHF. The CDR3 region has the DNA TGTGCCAGGACTCTTATGTCTTGGGGGTCGGGTAGCAATCAGCCCCAGCATTTT.

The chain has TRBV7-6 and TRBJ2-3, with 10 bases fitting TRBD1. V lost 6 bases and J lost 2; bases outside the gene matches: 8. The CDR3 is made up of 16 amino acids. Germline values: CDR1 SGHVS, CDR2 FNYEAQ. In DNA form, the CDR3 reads TGTGCCAGCAGGCTCCGGGGACAGGGGTTCACAGATACGCAGTATTTT. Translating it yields CASRLRGQGFTDTQYF.

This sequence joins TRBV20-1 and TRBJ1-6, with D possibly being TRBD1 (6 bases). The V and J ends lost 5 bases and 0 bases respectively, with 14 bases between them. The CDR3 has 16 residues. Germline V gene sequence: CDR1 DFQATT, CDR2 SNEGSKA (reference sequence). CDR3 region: CSARGGGGSYNSPLHF. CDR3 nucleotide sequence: TGCAGTGCTCGAGGAGGGGGAGGCTCCTATAATTCACCCCTCCACTTT.

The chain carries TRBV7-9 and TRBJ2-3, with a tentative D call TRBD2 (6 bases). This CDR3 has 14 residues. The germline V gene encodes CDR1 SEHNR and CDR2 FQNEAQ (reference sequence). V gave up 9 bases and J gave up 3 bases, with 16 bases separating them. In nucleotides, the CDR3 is TGTGCCAGGGTTACGGGACTGTTTACAGATACGCAGTATTTT. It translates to CARVTGLFTDTQYF.

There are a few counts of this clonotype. The CDR3 bases are TGCAGCGTCCTAGGGGGCTCCTGGGATGAGCAGTTCTTC. It encodes CSVLGGSWDEQFF. The chain couples TRBV29-1 to TRBJ2-1; 7 nucleotides agree with TRBD1. The CDR3 extends over 13 amino acids. The V segment lost 6 bases and the J segment 8 bases; nucleotides outside the gene matches: 10. CDR1 is SQVTM and CDR2 is ANQGSEA in the germline V gene.